This T cell receptor beta chain was documented in a study of cytomegalovirus exposure and HLA in healthy donors. The CDR3 is 15 residues long. The germline V gene encodes CDR1 MDHEN and CDR2 SYDVKM. With V trimmed by 6 bases and J by 9 bases, 10 bases remained unmatched. Use of 60 Vbeta and 13 Jbeta primers characterized the PCR. Using immunoSEQ multiplex PCR, the repertoire was profiled, and TCRdb retains in-frame clones only, with some absent. Of about 140,000 clones in the sample, approximately 72% are singletons; the top ten hold 2.1%. The V and J genes are TRBV28 and TRBJ1-5; the match to TRBD1 covers 11 bases. The receptor's source is a man aged 40-49 years in good health and CMV-seronegative. Sequenced sample: PBMCs. CDR3 region: CASRWTGGPQRPQHF. CDR3 DNA sequence: TGTGCCAGCAGGTGGACAGGGGGCCCCCAACGGCCCCAGCATTTT.